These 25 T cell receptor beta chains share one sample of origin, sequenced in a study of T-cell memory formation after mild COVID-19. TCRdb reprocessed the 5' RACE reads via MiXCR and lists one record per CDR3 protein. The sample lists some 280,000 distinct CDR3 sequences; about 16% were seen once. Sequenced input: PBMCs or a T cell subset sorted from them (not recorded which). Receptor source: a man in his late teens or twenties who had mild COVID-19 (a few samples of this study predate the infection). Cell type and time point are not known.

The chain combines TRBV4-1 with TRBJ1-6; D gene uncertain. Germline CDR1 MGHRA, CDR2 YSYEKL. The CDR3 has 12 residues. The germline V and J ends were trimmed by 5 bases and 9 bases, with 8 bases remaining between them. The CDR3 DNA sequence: TGCGCCAGCAGCACTGTGGCTTCACCCCTCCACTTT. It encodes CASSTVASPLHF.

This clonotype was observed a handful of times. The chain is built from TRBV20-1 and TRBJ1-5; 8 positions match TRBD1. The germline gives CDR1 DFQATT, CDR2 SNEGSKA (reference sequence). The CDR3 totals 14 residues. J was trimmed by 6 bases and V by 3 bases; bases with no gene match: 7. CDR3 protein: CSARDQGASQPQHF. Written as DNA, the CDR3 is TGCAGTGCTAGGGATCAGGGGGCGAGTCAGCCCCAGCATTTT.

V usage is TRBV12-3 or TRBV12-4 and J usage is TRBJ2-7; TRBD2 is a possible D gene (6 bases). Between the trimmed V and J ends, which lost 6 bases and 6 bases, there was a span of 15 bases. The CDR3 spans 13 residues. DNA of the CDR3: TGTGCCAGCAGCCCCAGAGCGGGCAGCGAGCAGTACTTC. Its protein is CASSPRAGSEQYF.

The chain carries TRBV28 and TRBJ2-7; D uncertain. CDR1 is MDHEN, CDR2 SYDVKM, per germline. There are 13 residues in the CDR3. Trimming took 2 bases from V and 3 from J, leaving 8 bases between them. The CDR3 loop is CASSLPFSYEQYV. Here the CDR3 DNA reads TGTGCCAGCAGTTTACCTTTCAGCTACGAGCAGTACGTC.

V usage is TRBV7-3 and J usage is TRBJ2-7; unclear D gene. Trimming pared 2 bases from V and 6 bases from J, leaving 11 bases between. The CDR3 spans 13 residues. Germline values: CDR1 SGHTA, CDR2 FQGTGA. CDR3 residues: CASSLLPRSEQYV. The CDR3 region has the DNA TGTGCCAGCAGCTTACTCCCTAGGTCCGAGCAGTACGTC.

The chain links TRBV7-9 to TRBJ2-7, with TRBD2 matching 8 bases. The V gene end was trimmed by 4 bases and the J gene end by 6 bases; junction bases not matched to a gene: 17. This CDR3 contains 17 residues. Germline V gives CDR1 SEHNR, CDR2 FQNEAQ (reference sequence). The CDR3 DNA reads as TGTGCCAGCAGCTCAGTTTCCCCAGGACTAGCATCCGCCGAGCAGTACTTC. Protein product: CASSSVSPGLASAEQYF.

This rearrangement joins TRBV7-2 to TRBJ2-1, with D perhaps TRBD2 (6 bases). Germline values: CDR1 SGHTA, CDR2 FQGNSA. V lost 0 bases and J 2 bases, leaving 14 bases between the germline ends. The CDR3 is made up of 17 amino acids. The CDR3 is CASSLARDRQAYNEQFF. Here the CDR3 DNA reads TGTGCCAGCAGCTTAGCGCGGGACCGTCAGGCCTACAATGAGCAGTTCTTC.

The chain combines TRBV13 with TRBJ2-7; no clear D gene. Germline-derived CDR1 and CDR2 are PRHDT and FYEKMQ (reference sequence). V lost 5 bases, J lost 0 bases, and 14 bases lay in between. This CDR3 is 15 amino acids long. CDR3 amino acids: CASSQTSAGSYEQYF. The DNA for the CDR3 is TGTGCCAGCAGCCAGACCTCTGCCGGCTCCTACGAGCAGTACTTC.

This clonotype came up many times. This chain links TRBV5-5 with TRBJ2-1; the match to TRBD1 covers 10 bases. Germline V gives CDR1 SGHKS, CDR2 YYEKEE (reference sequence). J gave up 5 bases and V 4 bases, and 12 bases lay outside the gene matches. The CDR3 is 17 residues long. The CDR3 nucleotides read TGTGCCAGCAGCCGTCCCGGGACAGGGGTCGCCCACAATGAGCAGTTCTTC. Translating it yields CASSRPGTGVAHNEQFF.

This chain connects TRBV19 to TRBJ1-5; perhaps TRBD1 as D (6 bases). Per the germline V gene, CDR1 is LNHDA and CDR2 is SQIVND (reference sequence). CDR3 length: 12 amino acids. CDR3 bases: TGTGCGATAGGACAGATGGATCAGCCCCAGCATTTT. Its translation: CAIGQMDQPQHF.

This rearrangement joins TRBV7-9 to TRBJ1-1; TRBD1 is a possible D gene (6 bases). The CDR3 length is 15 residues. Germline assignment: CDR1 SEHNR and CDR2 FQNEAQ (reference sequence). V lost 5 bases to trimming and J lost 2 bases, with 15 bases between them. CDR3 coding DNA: TGTGCCAGCAGCGCAAGACAGGCGAGTAACACTGAAGCTTTCTTT. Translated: CASSARQASNTEAFF.

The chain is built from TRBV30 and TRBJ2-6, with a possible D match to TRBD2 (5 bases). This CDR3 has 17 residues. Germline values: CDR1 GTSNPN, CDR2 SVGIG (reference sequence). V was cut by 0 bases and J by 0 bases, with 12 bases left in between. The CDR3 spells CAWSVGGRSSGANVLTF. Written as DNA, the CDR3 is TGTGCCTGGAGTGTAGGAGGCAGGAGCTCTGGGGCCAACGTCCTGACTTTC.

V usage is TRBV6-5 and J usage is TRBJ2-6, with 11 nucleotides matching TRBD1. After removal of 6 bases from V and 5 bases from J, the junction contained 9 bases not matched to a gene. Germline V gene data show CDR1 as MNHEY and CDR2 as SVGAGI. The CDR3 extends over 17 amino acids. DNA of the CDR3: TGTGCCAGCAGAGGGACAGGGGGTGGCTATTGGGCCAACGTCCTGACTTTC. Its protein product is CASRGTGGGYWANVLTF.

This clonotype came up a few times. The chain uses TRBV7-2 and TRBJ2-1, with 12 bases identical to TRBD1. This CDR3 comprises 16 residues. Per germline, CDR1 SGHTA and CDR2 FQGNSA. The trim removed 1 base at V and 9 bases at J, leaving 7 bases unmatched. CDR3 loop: CASSLVGTGGGGEQFF. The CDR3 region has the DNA TGTGCCAGCAGCTTAGTTGGGACAGGGGGCGGAGGTGAGCAGTTCTTC.

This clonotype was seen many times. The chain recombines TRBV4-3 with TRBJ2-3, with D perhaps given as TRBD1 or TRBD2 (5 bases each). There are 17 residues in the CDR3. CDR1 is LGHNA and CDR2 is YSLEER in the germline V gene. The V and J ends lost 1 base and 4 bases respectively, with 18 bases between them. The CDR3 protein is CASSQGAGTSGADTQYF. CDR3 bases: TGCGCCAGCAGCCAAGGGGCCGGGACCTCGGGCGCAGATACGCAGTATTTT.

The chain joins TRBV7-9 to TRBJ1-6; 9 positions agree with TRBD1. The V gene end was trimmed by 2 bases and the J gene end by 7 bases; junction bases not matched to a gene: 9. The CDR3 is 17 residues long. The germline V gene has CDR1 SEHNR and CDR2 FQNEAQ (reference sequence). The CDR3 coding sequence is TGTGCCAGCAGCTTAACCCCGACAGGGGGTACCAATTCACCCCTCCACTTT. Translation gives CASSLTPTGGTNSPLHF. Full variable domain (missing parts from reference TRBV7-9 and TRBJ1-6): DTGVSQNPRHKITKRGQNVTFRCDPISEHNRLYWYRQTLGQGPEFLTYFQNEAQLEKSRLLSDRFSAERPKGSFSTLEIQRTEQGDSAMYLCASSLTPTGGTNSPLHFGNGTRLTVT.

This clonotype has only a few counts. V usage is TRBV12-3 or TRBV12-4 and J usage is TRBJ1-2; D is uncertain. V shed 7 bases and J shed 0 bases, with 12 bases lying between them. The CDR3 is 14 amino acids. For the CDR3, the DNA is TGTGCCAGCAACACAAGAGGAGCTAACTATGGCTACACCTTC. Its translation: CASNTRGANYGYTF.

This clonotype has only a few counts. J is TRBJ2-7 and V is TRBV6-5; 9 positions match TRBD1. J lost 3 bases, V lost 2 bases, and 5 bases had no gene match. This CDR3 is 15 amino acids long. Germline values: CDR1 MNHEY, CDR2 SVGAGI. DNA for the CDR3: TGTGCCAGCAGTTACGACGGGACAGGGAGCTACGAGCAGTACTTC. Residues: CASSYDGTGSYEQYF.

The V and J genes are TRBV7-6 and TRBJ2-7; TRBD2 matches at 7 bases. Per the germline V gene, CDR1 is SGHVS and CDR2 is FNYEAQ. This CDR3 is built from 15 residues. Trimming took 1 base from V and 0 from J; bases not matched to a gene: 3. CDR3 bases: TGTGCCAGCAGCTTAGGAGGGAGGGGCTCCTACGAGCAGTACTTC. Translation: CASSLGGRGSYEQYF.

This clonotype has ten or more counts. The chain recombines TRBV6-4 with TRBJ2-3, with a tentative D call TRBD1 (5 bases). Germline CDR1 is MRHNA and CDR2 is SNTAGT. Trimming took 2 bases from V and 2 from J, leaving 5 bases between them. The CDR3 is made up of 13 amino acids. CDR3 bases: TGTGCCAGCAGTGACGGGGCCACAGATACGCAGTATTTT. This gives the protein CASSDGATDTQYF.

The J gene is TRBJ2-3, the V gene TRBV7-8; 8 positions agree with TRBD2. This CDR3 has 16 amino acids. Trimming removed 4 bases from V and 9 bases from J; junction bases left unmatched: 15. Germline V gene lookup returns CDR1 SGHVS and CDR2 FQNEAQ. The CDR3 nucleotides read TGTGCCAGCAGCTCAGATATAGCGGGGATAAGACTCACGCAGTATTTT. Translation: CASSSDIAGIRLTQYF.

CDR3: CASSARGGYNEQFF. DNA for the CDR3: TGTGCCAGCAGTGCTCGGGGGGGGTACAATGAGCAGTTCTTC. The rearrangement joins TRBV6-4 to TRBJ2-1, with 8 bases fitting TRBD2. Germline V CDR1 and CDR2: MRHNA, SNTAGT. Losses at the gene ends were 4 bases for V and 4 bases for J; bases not matched to a gene: 3. The CDR3 is 14 residues long.

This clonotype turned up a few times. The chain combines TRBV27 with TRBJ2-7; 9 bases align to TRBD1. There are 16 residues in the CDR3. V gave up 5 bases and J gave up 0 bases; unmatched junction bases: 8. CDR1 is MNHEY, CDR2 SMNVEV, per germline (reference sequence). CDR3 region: CASSPGQGIFSYEQYF. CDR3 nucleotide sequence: TGTGCCAGCAGTCCCGGACAGGGGATTTTCTCCTACGAGCAGTACTTC.

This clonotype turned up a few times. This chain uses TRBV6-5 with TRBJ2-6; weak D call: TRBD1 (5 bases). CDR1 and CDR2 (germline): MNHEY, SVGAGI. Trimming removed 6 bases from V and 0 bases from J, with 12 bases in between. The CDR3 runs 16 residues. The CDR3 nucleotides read TGTGCCAGCAGGAACCACAGGAGCTCTGGGGCCAACGTCCTGACTTTC. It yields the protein CASRNHRSSGANVLTF.

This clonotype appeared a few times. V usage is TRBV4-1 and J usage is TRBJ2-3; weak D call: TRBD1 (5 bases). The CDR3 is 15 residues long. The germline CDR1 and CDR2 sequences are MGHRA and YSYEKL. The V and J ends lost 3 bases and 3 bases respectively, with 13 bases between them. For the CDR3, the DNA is TGCGCCAGCAGCCAGGATCAGGGAATGACAGATACGCAGTATTTT. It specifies CASSQDQGMTDTQYF.